This TCR beta chain was captured in a study of early T cells in non-severe SARS-CoV-2 infection. The wider study: Chains were not paired, and sequencing was done on bulk RNA from unsorted whole blood.

Findings and caveats of the study: Sequences matched to VDJdb favored anti-spike CD8 responses, while private and CD4 specificities were missed.

This CDR3 is 15 amino acids long. Germline CDR1 and CDR2: MDHEN and SYDVKM. Trimming cost V 5 bases and J 2 bases, with 10 bases left between them. The TCR library protocol attached unique molecular identifiers to the individual cDNA molecules. TCRdb reanalysed the 5' RACE reads using MiXCR and keeps one entry per CDR3 protein. The sample yields fewer than 120,000 distinct CDR3 sequences, roughly 12% seen once. This clonotype turned up a few times. The target antigen is unknown. The origin of this receptor is an adult who was a healthcare worker with PCR-confirmed SARS-CoV-2 infection or an uninfected control (not recorded which). The source was whole blood, collected at baseline. This rearrangement joins TRBV28 to TRBJ2-6; TRBD2 is a possible D gene (5 bases). CDR3 loop: CASSKSGTGANVLTF. The CDR3 DNA sequence: TGTGCCAGCAGTAAAAGCGGAACTGGGGCCAACGTCCTGACTTTC.